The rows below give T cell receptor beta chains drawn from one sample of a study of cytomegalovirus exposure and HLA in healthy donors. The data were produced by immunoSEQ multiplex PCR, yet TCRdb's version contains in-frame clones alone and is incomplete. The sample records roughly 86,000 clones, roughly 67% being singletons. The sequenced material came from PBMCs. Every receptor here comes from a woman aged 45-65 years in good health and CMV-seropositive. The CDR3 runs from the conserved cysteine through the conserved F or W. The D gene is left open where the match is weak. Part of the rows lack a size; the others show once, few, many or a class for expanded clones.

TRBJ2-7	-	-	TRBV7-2	TGTGCCAGCAGCTTAGAAGCGGAATACGAGCAGTACTTC	CASSLEAEYEQYF
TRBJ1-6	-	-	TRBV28	TGTGCCAGCAGTTCTCCCCGCAAGGCAGGGGAAAATTCACCCCTCTACTTT	CASSSPRKAGENSPLYF
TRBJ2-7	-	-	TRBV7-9	TGTGCCAGCAGCTTTCCCCACTCCTACGAGCAGTACTTC	CASSFPHSYEQYF
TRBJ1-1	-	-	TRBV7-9	TGTGCCAGCAGCTTAGACGGAGGCACTGAAGCTTTCTTT	CASSLDGGTEAFF
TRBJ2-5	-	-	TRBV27	TGTGCCAGCAGTTTTAGGGGGGAGACCCAGTACTTC	CASSFRGETQYF
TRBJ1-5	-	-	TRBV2	TGTGCCAGCAGTGAAGTATATAGCAATCAGCCCCAGCATTTT	CASSEVYSNQPQHF
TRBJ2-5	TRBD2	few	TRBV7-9	TGTGCCAGCAGCCTGCCCACTAGCGATTCCGGAGAGACCCAGTACTTC	CASSLPTSDSGETQYF
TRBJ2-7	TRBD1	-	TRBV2	TGTGCCAGCACAACGGGGACAGACTACGAGCAGTACTTC	CASTTGTDYEQYF
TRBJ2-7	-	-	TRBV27	TGTGCCAGCAGTTTATACGGGGGATCCCCCTACGAGCAGTACTTC	CASSLYGGSPYEQYF
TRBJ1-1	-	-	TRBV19	TGTGCCACCGACCGCGGCGTCGGGAACACTGAAGCTTTCTTT	CATDRGVGNTEAFF
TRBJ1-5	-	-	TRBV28	TGTGCCAGCAGTTTTCGCCAGGGCGATTATCAGCCCCAGCATTTT	CASSFRQGDYQPQHF
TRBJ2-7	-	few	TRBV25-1	TGTGCCAGCAGTGAATATTCAGACAGGATACAGTACTTC	CASSEYSDRIQYF
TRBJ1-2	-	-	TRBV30	TGTGCCTGGAGTGTAGGGACTTTATACTATGGCTACACCTTC	CAWSVGTLYYGYTF
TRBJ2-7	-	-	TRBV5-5	TGTGCCAGCAGCTTGGGAGACGGGGACTACGAGCAGTACTTC	CASSLGDGDYEQYF
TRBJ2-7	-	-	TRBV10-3	TGTGCCATCAGTGTAAGGGGGGGAGAGGACGAGCAGTACTTC	CAISVRGGEDEQYF
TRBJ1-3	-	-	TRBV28	TGTGCCAGCAGTTTAATTATGGGCAGGCCTGGAAACACCATATATTTT	CASSLIMGRPGNTIYF
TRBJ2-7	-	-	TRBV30	TGTGCCTGGAGTAGGGAGCTTGTAGGTGTGCAGTACTTC	CAWSRELVGVQYF
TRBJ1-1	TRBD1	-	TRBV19	TGTGCCAGTAGTGGACAGGGCACCATGAACACTGAAGCTTTCTTT	CASSGQGTMNTEAFF
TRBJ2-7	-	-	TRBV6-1	TGTGCCAGCAGTGAAAGGGGGGGAGCTAGTTCCTCCTACGAGCAGTACTTC	CASSERGGASSSYEQYF
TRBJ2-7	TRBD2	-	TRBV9	TGTGCCAGCAGCGTAGAGGGGACTAGCGGGGAGGATGGGGACGAGCAGTACTTC	CASSVEGTSGEDGDEQYF
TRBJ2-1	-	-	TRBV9	TGTGCCAGCAGCGTAGAGTGGGCCCACAATGAGCAGTTCTTC	CASSVEWAHNEQFF
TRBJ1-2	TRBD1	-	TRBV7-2	TGTGCCAGCAGACCGGGACAGGGGAACGGCTACACCTTC	CASRPGQGNGYTF
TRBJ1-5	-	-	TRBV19	TGTGCCAGTAGTAATCTGTATAGCAATCAGCCCCAGCATTTT	CASSNLYSNQPQHF
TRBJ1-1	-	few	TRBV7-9	TGTGCCAGCAGCTTTTCGCGGGGGTCCCCTGAAGCTTTCTTT	CASSFSRGSPEAFF
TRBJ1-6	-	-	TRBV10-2	TGCGCCAGCAGTACCGGGGTGCAGTTTTCACCCCTCCACTTT	CASSTGVQFSPLHF
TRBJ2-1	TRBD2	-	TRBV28	TGTGCCAGCAGTTCCTCCTCTAGCGGATTCTACAATGAGCAGTTCTTC	CASSSSSSGFYNEQFF
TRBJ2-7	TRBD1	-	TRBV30	TGTGCCTGGAGTCGGACAGGGTTGGTCTACGAGCAGTACTTC	CAWSRTGLVYEQYF
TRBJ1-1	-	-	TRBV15	TGTGCCACCAGCAGAGGAGGAGGTAACACTGAAGCTTTCTTT	CATSRGGGNTEAFF
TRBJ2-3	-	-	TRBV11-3	TGTGCCAGCAGCTTAAGTTCAGGGACGCAGTATTTT	CASSLSSGTQYF
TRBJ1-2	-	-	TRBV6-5	TGTGCCAGCAGTCCCGGGACAAGGCTCGTCTATGGCTACACCTTC	CASSPGTRLVYGYTF
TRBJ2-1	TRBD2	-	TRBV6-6	TGTGCCAGCCGATTCGGGCCGGGACTAATCGTTAGTGAGCAGTTCTTC	CASRFGPGLIVSEQFF
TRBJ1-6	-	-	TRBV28	TGTGCCAGCGCGGCACTTTATAATTCACCCCTCCACTTT	CASAALYNSPLHF
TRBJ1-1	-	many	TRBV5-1	TGCGCCAGCAGCTTCCAAGAGGGTCGTAACACTGAAGCTTTCTTT	CASSFQEGRNTEAFF
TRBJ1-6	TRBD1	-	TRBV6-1	TGTGCCAGCAGTGACAGACAGGGGTACAATTCACCCCTCCACTTT	CASSDRQGYNSPLHF
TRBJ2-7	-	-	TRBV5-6	TGTGCCAGCAGCTCCTGGGCCTCCTACGAGCAGTACTTC	CASSSWASYEQYF
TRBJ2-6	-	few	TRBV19	TGTGCCAGTAGTGACAGGAGCTCTGGGGCCAACGTCCTGACTTTC	CASSDRSSGANVLTF
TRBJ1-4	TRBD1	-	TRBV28	TGTGCCAGCAGCCACACAGGGGGCGGAGAAAAACTGTTTTTT	CASSHTGGGEKLFF
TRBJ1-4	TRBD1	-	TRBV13	TGTGCCAGCACCAAAGACAGGGGCCTTGCAACTAATGAAAAACTGTTTTTT	CASTKDRGLATNEKLFF
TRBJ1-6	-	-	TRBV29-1	TGCAGCGCCCTCTCCGGGGGGGAGGGTTCACCCCTCCACTTT	CSALSGGEGSPLHF
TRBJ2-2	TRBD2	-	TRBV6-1	TGTGCCAGCAGTGAAGAGGGTGGTCTAGCGGGGAACACCGGGGAGCTGTTTTTT	CASSEEGGLAGNTGELFF
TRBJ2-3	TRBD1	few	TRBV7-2	TGTGCCAGCAGCTTCTTCGGGACAGAAACAGATACGCAGTATTTT	CASSFFGTETDTQYF
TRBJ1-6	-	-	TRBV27	TGTGCCAGCAGTTTATCGAGGACGGGAGGTTCACCCCTCCACTTT	CASSLSRTGGSPLHF
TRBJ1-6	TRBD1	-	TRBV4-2	TGTGCCAGCAGCACCGGGGCAGGGGGAATCTATAATTCACCCCTCCACTTT	CASSTGAGGIYNSPLHF
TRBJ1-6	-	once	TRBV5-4	TGTGCCAGCAGCTTGGAATTTAATAATTCACCCCTCCACTTT	CASSLEFNNSPLHF
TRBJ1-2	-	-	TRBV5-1	TGCGCCAGCAGCTTGGAGGAGGGTGGCTACACCTTC	CASSLEEGGYTF
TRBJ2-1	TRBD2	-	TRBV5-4	TGTGCCAGCACCCGGGGGGGGATAGCGGGGGACCCCTACAATGAGCAGTTCTTC	CASTRGGIAGDPYNEQFF
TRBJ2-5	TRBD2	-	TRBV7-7	TGTGCCAGCAGCTTAGGTAGCGGGGGGGCCCCTGAGACCCAGTACTTC	CASSLGSGGAPETQYF
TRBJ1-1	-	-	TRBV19	TGTGCCAGTAGCTTACAGGGCCCGATAACTGAAGCTTTCTTT	CASSLQGPITEAFF
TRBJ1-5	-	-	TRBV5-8	TGTGCCAGCAGCTTGAGGGTTAGGGGAATTAGCAATCAGCCCCAGCATTTT	CASSLRVRGISNQPQHF
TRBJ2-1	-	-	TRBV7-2	TGTGCCAGCAGCCCGACGGGGTACAATGAGCAGTTCTTC	CASSPTGYNEQFF